This is a list of T cell receptor beta chains from one sample in a study of naive and memory T cell subsets. TCRdb called the UMI-ligation and nested PCR reads again in MiXCR, with one record for every CDR3 protein. The sample lists approximately 150,000 distinct CDR3 sequences, about 20% seen once, with 0.55% to 0.75% in the top ten. The specimen sequenced was naive CD8+ T cells from blood. The receptors stem from a human donor in good health. CDR3s include the opening cysteine and the closing phenylalanine or tryptophan. A D gene is named only where the DNA matches it firmly. Only some rows state a clone size, as once, few, many or a class for expanded clones.

J,V,D,size,CDR3,DNA
TRBJ2-1,TRBV20-1,TRBD2,few,CSARVRGLAGYNEQFF,TGCAGTGCTAGAGTGAGGGGACTAGCGGGATACAATGAGCAGTTCTTC
TRBJ2-1,TRBV5-4,TRBD2,few,CASSFTSGGNEQFF,TGTGCCAGCAGCTTTACTAGCGGGGGCAATGAGCAGTTCTTC
TRBJ2-3,TRBV30,-,-,CAWSAGPDTQYF,TGTGCCTGGAGTGCAGGGCCGGATACGCAGTATTTT
TRBJ2-5,TRBV12-3/TRBV12-4,TRBD2,-,CASSPSTGGPETQYF,TGTGCCAGCAGTCCATCCACGGGAGGGCCTGAGACCCAGTACTTC
TRBJ2-7,TRBV4-3,-,-,CASSQESGSGYEQYF,TGCGCCAGCAGCCAAGAATCCGGGAGTGGGTACGAGCAGTACTTC
TRBJ2-1,TRBV24-1,-,-,CATATENEQFF,TGTGCCACCGCCACGGAGAATGAGCAGTTCTTC
TRBJ2-7,TRBV6-5,-,few,CASSFSVDLEQYF,TGTGCCAGCAGTTTCTCGGTAGACCTCGAGCAGTACTTC
TRBJ1-5,TRBV27,-,-,CASSFAGLNQPQHF,TGTGCCAGCAGTTTCGCAGGACTCAATCAGCCCCAGCATTTT
TRBJ2-1,TRBV11-2,TRBD2,-,CASSQVGVAGAGEQFF,TGTGCCAGCAGCCAAGTGGGGGTAGCGGGAGCGGGTGAGCAGTTCTTC
TRBJ1-1,TRBV7-9,TRBD1,few,CASSLVGRGDGTEAFF,TGTGCCAGCAGCTTAGTCGGCAGGGGGGACGGCACTGAAGCTTTCTTT
TRBJ2-3,TRBV29-1,TRBD2,-,CSVEDQNSGDNTDTQYF,TGCAGCGTTGAAGATCAGAATAGCGGGGACAACACAGATACGCAGTATTTT
TRBJ2-1,TRBV6-2/TRBV6-3,-,few,CASGGPDNEQFF,TGTGCCAGCGGAGGGCCTGACAATGAGCAGTTCTTC
TRBJ1-5,TRBV28,-,-,CASTLPLNQPQHF,TGTGCCAGCACATTGCCCCTTAATCAGCCCCAGCATTTT
TRBJ2-1,TRBV28,-,-,CASRRINNEQFF,TGTGCCAGCAGGAGGATTAACAATGAGCAGTTCTTC
TRBJ2-7,TRBV7-2,-,-,CASRSSHYTYYEQYF,TGTGCCAGCAGATCCTCCCATTATACATACTACGAGCAGTACTTC
TRBJ1-2,TRBV5-6,-,-,CASSSGVQNYGYTF,TGTGCCAGCAGCTCAGGGGTTCAGAACTATGGCTACACCTTC
TRBJ2-1,TRBV3-1,TRBD1,-,CASSFTGGQLDEQFF,TGTGCCAGCAGTTTCACAGGGGGTCAACTAGATGAGCAGTTCTTC
TRBJ2-5,TRBV7-3,-,-,CASSLLGQQETQYF,TGTGCCAGCAGCTTACTGGGACAACAAGAGACCCAGTACTTC
TRBJ1-1,TRBV4-1,-,few,CASSQDMNTEAFF,TGCGCCAGCAGCCAAGACATGAACACTGAAGCTTTCTTT
TRBJ2-1,TRBV28,TRBD1,-,CASRDRGEYNEQFF,TGTGCCAGCAGGGACAGGGGAGAGTACAATGAGCAGTTCTTC
TRBJ1-6,TRBV20-1,-,few,CSARDSWVSENSPLHF,TGCAGTGCTAGAGATTCCTGGGTCTCGGAAAATTCACCCCTCCACTTT
TRBJ2-3,TRBV27,-,many,CAVQMADTQYF,TGTGCCGTCCAGATGGCAGATACGCAGTATTTT
TRBJ2-1,TRBV20-1,-,-,CSARDPLDSYNEQFF,TGCAGTGCTAGAGATCCCCTTGACTCCTACAATGAGCAGTTCTTC
TRBJ1-2,TRBV28,-,few,CASTKGGGDYGYTF,TGTGCCAGCACCAAAGGTGGGGGTGATTATGGCTACACCTTC
TRBJ1-3,TRBV28,-,-,CASSSQGSGNTIYF,TGTGCCAGCAGTTCCCAGGGCTCTGGAAACACCATATATTTT
TRBJ2-7,TRBV29-1,TRBD1,-,CSVEIRAGGTYEQYF,TGCAGCGTTGAAATTAGGGCAGGGGGCACGTACGAGCAGTACTTC
TRBJ2-1,TRBV7-3,-,-,CASSPGPYNEQFF,TGTGCCAGCAGCCCCGGGCCCTACAATGAGCAGTTCTTC
TRBJ1-2,TRBV7-9,TRBD1,few,CASSFILTGGMDYGYTF,TGTGCCAGCAGCTTCATATTGACAGGGGGAATGGACTATGGCTACACCTTC
TRBJ2-7,TRBV20-1,TRBD2,-,CSARDRTSGAYEQYF,TGCAGTGCTAGAGATAGGACTAGCGGGGCCTACGAGCAGTACTTC